This T cell receptor (beta chain) was identified in a study of blood T cell repertoires in COVID-19. Across the study: The samples span acute and convalescent COVID-19 from the United States, Italy and Spain. T cells, B-cell-depleted T cells, or PBMCs provided the cDNA or gDNA that served as material.

CDR1 and CDR2 from the germline V gene are SGHRS and YFSETQ. The CDR3 consists of 14 residues. The ends were cut back, 5 bases at V and 3 bases at J, with 11 bases in the middle. As originally analysed: Nucleated cell number was recorded as an estimate derived from reference gene primer amplification. Profiling relied on immunoSEQ multiplex PCR, and the TCRdb table lists in-frame clones only, not all of them. V, J and clone size derive from that table, while D and trimming were established from the DNA sequence. The table records under 200,000 clones, around 83% of them present only once. This clone was counted a single time.

Sequencing used peripheral blood. The receptor's source is a man aged 45 to 65 with active or convalescent COVID-19. The V call is TRBV5-1, the J call TRBJ2-2; D is unclear. CDR3 nucleotide sequence: TGCGCCAGCAGGTATATAGTGGACACCGGGGAGCTGTTTTTT. Encoded protein: CASRYIVDTGELFF.